Each of the 14 T cell receptor beta chains below was sequenced from the same sample in a study of early T cells in non-severe SARS-CoV-2 infection. Each CDR3 protein gets one entry after TCRdb re-called the 5' RACE reads with MiXCR. This table has tens of thousands of distinct CDR3 sequences, 12% to 15% appearing once. The sequencing input was whole blood. These receptors all stem from an adult who was a healthcare worker with PCR-confirmed SARS-CoV-2 infection or an uninfected control (not recorded which).

In its sample, this clonotype was seen a few times. The chain couples TRBV5-4 to TRBJ2-3; D call uncertain. Germline V gene sequence: CDR1 SGHNT, CDR2 YYREEE (reference sequence). V was clipped by 1 base and J by 0 bases, with 9 bases between them. This CDR3 comprises 15 residues. The CDR3 sequence is CASSLSGPSTDTQYF. In DNA form, the CDR3 reads TGTGCCAGCAGCTTGAGTGGTCCAAGCACAGATACGCAGTATTTT.

The chain uses TRBV12-3 or TRBV12-4 and TRBJ1-2; no clear D gene. The CDR3 is 12 residues long. Deletions cut 6 bases from V and 3 bases from J, with 8 bases between. This CDR3 is CASSRAHYGYTF. The CDR3 nucleotides read TGTGCCAGCAGCCGGGCCCACTATGGCTACACCTTC.

This clonotype came up a few times. V and J are TRBV10-1 and TRBJ2-3; a weak D match, TRBD1 (6 bases). CDR1 is WNHNN, CDR2 SYGVQD, per germline (reference sequence). The CDR3 consists of 16 residues. Trimming removed 0 bases at V and 2 bases at J, with 12 bases between. The CDR3 bases are TGCGCCAGCAGTGAGTCATGGGGGCTGTACACAGATACGCAGTATTTT. Residues: CASSESWGLYTDTQYF.

This clonotype was seen repeatedly, ten times or more. V gene TRBV4-3 combines with J gene TRBJ2-1, with 10 nucleotides matching TRBD2. Unmatched junction bases numbered 14, after V lost 3 bases and J lost 12 bases. CDR1 is LGHNA, CDR2 YSLEER, per germline. The CDR3 is 16 residues long. CDR3 sequence: CASSQDISGGSVWQFF. The CDR3 bases are TGCGCCAGCAGCCAGGATATTAGCGGGGGGAGTGTATGGCAGTTCTTC.

This clonotype has ten or more counts. J is TRBJ2-3 and V is TRBV10-1; 9 nucleotides align to TRBD2. V lost 4 bases, J lost 4 bases, and 9 bases stayed unmatched. The CDR3 consists of 16 residues. Germline assignment: CDR1 WNHNN and CDR2 SYGVQD (reference sequence). This CDR3 is CASSGPTSGRADTQYF. The CDR3 coding sequence is TGCGCCAGCAGTGGACCCACTAGCGGGCGGGCAGATACGCAGTATTTT.

This clonotype appeared a few times. The chain combines TRBV4-1 with TRBJ1-2, with 7 bases matching TRBD1. The CDR3 has 16 residues. Germline CDR1 and CDR2: MGHRA and YSYEKL. Trimming cost V 0 bases and J 3 bases; bases outside gene matches: 7. CDR3 in amino acids: CASSQEGTAPYYGYTF. In DNA, the CDR3 is TGCGCCAGCAGCCAAGAAGGGACAGCTCCCTACTATGGCTACACCTTC.

Points on this clonotype: One end of the junction varies from germline; a read error may be responsible. J is TRBJ2-7 and V is TRBV7-7, with D possibly matching TRBD2 (5 bases). Germline V gives CDR1 SSHAT, CDR2 FNYEAQ (reference sequence). The CDR3 has 13 residues. This CDR3 is CASSKDSSGEQYF. The CDR3 coding sequence is TGTGCTAGCAGCAAGGACTCGTCGGGGGAGCAGTACTTC.

There are a few counts of this clonotype. The genes are TRBV3-1 and TRBJ2-7; 11 bases line up with TRBD1. The CDR3 has 15 residues. V was clipped by 4 bases and J by 5 bases; unmatched bases: 7. The germline CDR1 and CDR2 sequences are LGHDT and YNNKEL (reference sequence). The CDR3 DNA sequence: TGTGCCAGCAGCCTTACCGGGACAGGGGGACACGAGCAGTACTTC. Protein product: CASSLTGTGGHEQYF.

This chain uses TRBV10-3 with TRBJ1-1; 12 nucleotides align to TRBD1. CDR3 length: 16 amino acids. J was trimmed by 4 bases and V by 8 bases; bases with no gene match: 11. Germline assignment: CDR1 ENHRY and CDR2 SYGVKD. For the CDR3, the DNA is TGTGCCATCGGGGCTGGGACAGGGGGCGCGATCACTGAAGCTTTCTTT. Translated: CAIGAGTGGAITEAFF.

The chain couples TRBV5-1 to TRBJ2-5; 8 bases are shared with TRBD2. The V gene end was trimmed by 2 bases and the J gene end by 5 bases; junction bases not matched to a gene: 11. The CDR3 is 16 amino acids. The germline V gene encodes CDR1 SGHRS and CDR2 YFSETQ. This CDR3 is CASSFGLAVSRETQYF. CDR3 nucleotides: TGCGCCAGCAGCTTCGGACTAGCTGTTTCCCGGGAGACCCAGTACTTC.

This clonotype was detected a few times. The genes are TRBV4-3 and TRBJ1-2; D not resolved. Germline V gene data show CDR1 as LGHNA and CDR2 as YSLEER. The CDR3 length is 15 residues. V was shortened by 0 bases and J by 7 bases, with 15 bases between the two germline ends. The CDR3 region is CASSQDRTGLVGYTF. In nucleotides, the CDR3 is TGCGCCAGCAGCCAAGATCGGACCGGACTTGTTGGCTACACCTTC.

This clonotype has ten or more counts. This chain uses TRBV20-1 with TRBJ2-3; no reliable D call. There are 15 residues in the CDR3. Per the germline V gene, CDR1 is DFQATT and CDR2 is SNEGSKA (reference sequence). Trimming shortened V by 1 base and J by 0 bases, and 11 bases separated the two germline ends. CDR3 sequence reads: CSARVPGTSTDTQYF. The CDR3 DNA reads TGCAGTGCTAGAGTACCTGGTACTAGCACAGATACGCAGTATTTT.

The J gene is TRBJ1-4, the V gene TRBV7-6, with TRBD1 identical over 7 bases. V lost 5 bases and J lost 10; bases outside the gene matches: 19. This CDR3 has 17 residues. Germline V gene sequence: CDR1 SGHVS, CDR2 FNYEAQ. CDR3 loop: CASSPVLMAGGDGKLFF. CDR3 nucleotides: TGTGCCAGCAGCCCTGTCTTGATGGCAGGGGGAGATGGAAAACTGTTTTTT.

In this sample, this clonotype turned up many times. This chain links TRBV20-1 with TRBJ1-5, with a tentative D call TRBD1 (6 bases). V dropped 4 bases and J dropped 7 bases, with 20 bases sitting between them. The germline gives CDR1 DFQATT, CDR2 SNEGSKA (reference sequence). CDR3 length: 15 residues. CDR3 loop: CSAILGGGTGQPQHF. The CDR3 DNA follows: TGCAGTGCTATTCTCGGTGGGGGCACTGGACAGCCCCAGCATTTT.